These T cell receptor beta chains were read from a single sample in a study of blood T cells in healthy people across ages. TCRdb re-called the 5' RACE reads through MiXCR, storing one row per CDR3 protein. The sample carries about 930,000 distinct CDR3 sequences, 25% to 30% recorded once. The same sample was also used in a study of T cells of mothers and their children.

Sequencing was performed on blood. Every receptor here comes from a woman between 40 and 50 years old in good health. CDR3s include the opening cysteine and the closing phenylalanine or tryptophan. The order of the fields is V gene, J gene, CDR3 protein.

TRBV9	TRBJ2-6	CASRGDRGLAGANVLTF
TRBV3-1	TRBJ1-2	CASRGEGSDFNYGYTF
TRBV6-5	.	CASNRLGPYEQYF
TRBV5-1	TRBJ1-2	CASSDRDNYGYTF
TRBV5-1	TRBJ2-3	CASSRFYRGQDSTDTQYF
TRBV7-6	TRBJ2-1	CASSLGRGPHNEQFF
TRBV29-1	TRBJ2-7	CSATLRQGISYEQYF
TRBV4-3	TRBJ2-1	CASSQEADSFYNEQFF
TRBV9	.	CASSATGTVAGEQYF
TRBV3-1	TRBJ1-1	CASSRGEGRDTEAFF
TRBV20-1	TRBJ2-3	CSAVDRTSGGDTQYF
TRBV2	TRBJ2-1	CASSEFRGPGEQFF
TRBV6-6	TRBJ1-2	CASSYGDSNYGYTF
TRBV20-1	TRBJ2-1	CSANTEPDEQFF
TRBV9	TRBJ2-7	CASSDFGTGAHEQYF
TRBV14	TRBJ2-1	CASSQDRGPWDNEQVF